The next 21 T cell receptor beta chains were all read from a single sample in a study of blood T cell repertoires in COVID-19. The repertoire was sequenced with immunoSEQ multiplex PCR; TCRdb's copy has only in-frame clones and lacks some. The table has over 150,000 clones, approximately 80% seen once; the top ten hold around 6.8%. The sample was peripheral blood. The source of these receptors is a human donor in a cohort sampled during active COVID-19.

This clone was seen a handful of times. The DNA for the CDR3 is TGCGCCAGCAGCTTGACTAGCTCCTACAATGAGCAGTTCTTC. Protein sequence: CASSLTSSYNEQFF. The chain combines TRBV5-1 with TRBJ2-1, with D perhaps matching TRBD2 (5 bases). The germline CDR1 and CDR2 sequences are SGHRS and YFSETQ. V lost 1 base and J lost 0, with 5 bases in between. The CDR3 is 14 amino acids. Looking up the rest from reference TRBV5-1 and TRBJ2-1 gives the full variable domain: KAGVTQTPRYLIKTRGQQVTLSCSPISGHRSVSWYQQTPGQGLQFLFEYFSETQRNKGNFPGRFSGRQFSNSRSEMNVSTLELGDSALYLCASSLTSSYNEQFFGPGTRLTVL.

V and J are TRBV11-2 and TRBJ1-6; unclear D gene. Per the germline V gene, CDR1 is SGHAT and CDR2 is FQNNGV. Trimming removed 1 base at V and 1 base at J, with 8 bases between. The CDR3 is made up of 16 amino acids. In DNA form, the CDR3 reads TGTGCCAGCAGCTTAGGAGGTGCGTCCTATAATTCACCCCTCCACTTT. Translating gives CASSLGGASYNSPLHF.

The sample holds a few counts of this clone. CDR3 sequence (DNA): TGTGCCAGTAGTATCCAAGCCGGGACAGGGGGCGCGAGGGGCAATCAGCCCCAGCATTTT. Protein: CASSIQAGTGGARGNQPQHF. The rearrangement joins TRBV19 to TRBJ1-5; 12 nucleotides line up with TRBD1. Looked up from germline, CDR1 is LNHDA and CDR2 is SQIVND (reference sequence). Trimming took 3 bases from V and 2 from J; bases not matched to a gene: 14. This CDR3 spans 20 amino acids.

The gene calls are TRBV2 and TRBJ2-3; 7 bases agree with TRBD2. The trim removed 4 bases at V and 6 bases at J, leaving 4 bases unmatched. The germline gives CDR1 SNHLY, CDR2 FYNNEI. The CDR3 runs to 13 residues. The CDR3 region is CASSVGEGDTQYF. For the CDR3, the DNA is TGTGCCAGCAGTGTGGGGGAGGGTGATACGCAGTATTTT.

There are a few counts of this clone. This chain connects TRBV7-3 to TRBJ1-5, with 7 bases fitting TRBD1. The J segment lost 0 bases and the V segment lost 6 bases, leaving 8 bases of the junction unmatched. The CDR3 is 16 residues long. Germline loops: CDR1 SGHTA, CDR2 FQGTGA. Here the CDR3 DNA reads TGTGCCAGCAGGAGGTGGACAGGCTATAGCAATCAGCCCCAGCATTTT. Encoded protein: CASRRWTGYSNQPQHF.

The chain combines TRBV10-2 with TRBJ2-6; 9 bases align to TRBD1. The ends lost 4 bases at V and 4 bases at J; junction bases unmatched: 14. This CDR3 contains 19 residues. Germline-derived CDR1 and CDR2 are WSHSY and SAAADI. The CDR3 coding sequence is TGCGCCAGCAGTGGCCGGACAGGGGTGCCGACAGCGGGGGCCAACGTCCTGACTTTC. Translated, it gives CASSGRTGVPTAGANVLTF.

Regarding this clone: Distinct nucleotide sequences in the sample also encode this CDR3. The rearrangement links TRBV2 to TRBJ1-1; a possible D gene is TRBD1 (5 bases). V shed 6 bases and J shed 0 bases, with 8 bases lying between them. CDR3 length: 13 residues. Germline values: CDR1 SNHLY, CDR2 FYNNEI. CDR3 region: CASRGTVNTEAFF. The CDR3 bases are TGTGCCAGCAGGGGGACTGTGAACACTGAAGCTTTCTTT.

V gene TRBV4-2 combines with J gene TRBJ2-2; D is undetermined. CDR3 length: 16 residues. Germline lookup yields CDR1 LGHNA and CDR2 YNFKEQ. Trimming removed 2 bases from V and 1 base from J, with 11 bases in between. In DNA form, the CDR3 reads TGTGCCAGCAGCCAATATGGCGGATGGAACACCGGGGAGCTGTTTTTT. Translating it yields CASSQYGGWNTGELFF.

The chain has TRBV5-6 and TRBJ1-3, with a weak D call TRBD1 (5 bases). V was trimmed by 4 bases and J by 0 bases, leaving 20 bases between them. The CDR3 runs to 18 residues. CDR1 SGHDT and CDR2 YYEEEE come from the germline V gene. CDR3 residues: CASSPGAGSPSSGNTIYF. Here the CDR3 DNA reads TGTGCCAGCAGCCCCGGAGCAGGGTCCCCTAGCTCTGGAAACACCATATATTTT.

The chain combines TRBV13 with TRBJ2-5; D uncertain. The ends were cut back, 0 bases at V and 0 bases at J, with 8 bases in the middle. Germline V gives CDR1 PRHDT, CDR2 FYEKMQ (reference sequence). This CDR3 spans 15 amino acids. The CDR3 region is CASSLGGRHQETQYF. CDR3 DNA sequence: TGTGCCAGCAGCTTAGGGGGCCGGCACCAAGAGACCCAGTACTTC.

This clone occurred a few times. The same CDR3 is also encoded by other DNA sequences in this sample. This chain connects TRBV6-5 to TRBJ1-1, with D possibly TRBD1 on 6 matching bases. The CDR3 length is 14 residues. The germline V and J ends were trimmed by 5 bases and 0 bases, with 10 bases remaining between them. Germline assignment: CDR1 MNHEY and CDR2 SVGAGI. The CDR3 DNA is TGTGCCAGCAGTCCGACAGGCTTGAACACTGAAGCTTTCTTT. As protein: CASSPTGLNTEAFF.

This rearrangement joins TRBV19 to TRBJ1-4, with D tentatively TRBD1 (6 bases). The CDR3 covers 15 residues. Germline assignment: CDR1 LNHDA and CDR2 SQIVND (reference sequence). V was cut by 3 bases and J by 4 bases, with 12 bases left in between. The CDR3 reads CASSMRTANNEKLFF. Written as DNA, the CDR3 is TGTGCCAGTAGTATGAGGACAGCAAATAATGAAAAACTGTTTTTT.

In this sample, this clone turned up a few times. The V and J genes are TRBV4-1 and TRBJ2-1; no reliable D call. Germline CDR1 is MGHRA and CDR2 is YSYEKL. The length of the CDR3 is 16 residues. With 0 bases removed from V and 5 bases from J, the gap between germline ends came to 14 bases. The CDR3 region is CASSQDLLGGNNEQFF. DNA for the CDR3: TGCGCCAGCAGCCAAGATTTGCTCGGCGGCAACAATGAGCAGTTCTTC.

The gene calls are TRBV7-9 and TRBJ2-7; D is unresolved. Germline V CDR1 and CDR2: SEHNR, FQNEAQ (reference sequence). The CDR3 has 14 residues. Trimming removed 3 bases at V and 0 bases at J, with 9 bases between. CDR3 coding DNA: TGTGCCAGCAGCTTCGGGTCCTACTCCTACGAGCAGTACTTC. It translates to CASSFGSYSYEQYF.

The chain links TRBV30 to TRBJ1-1; maybe TRBD1 (5 bases). Trimming shortened V by 1 base and J by 0 bases, and 12 bases separated the two germline ends. This CDR3 has 15 residues. In germline, CDR1 is GTSNPN, CDR2 SVGIG (reference sequence). CDR3 DNA sequence: TGTGCCTGGAGTGATAAAGGGGCCCTGAACACTGAAGCTTTCTTT. Translated: CAWSDKGALNTEAFF.

The chain joins TRBV10-3 to TRBJ1-5; 9 positions match TRBD1. Unmatched junction bases numbered 7, after V lost 6 bases and J lost 7 bases. Germline CDR1 ENHRY, CDR2 SYGVKD. The CDR3 totals 14 residues. The CDR3 sequence is CAISTGGPMQPQHF. The CDR3 bases are TGTGCCATCAGCACAGGGGGCCCTATGCAGCCCCAGCATTTT.

This clone was recorded only once. The DNA for the CDR3 is TGTGCCAGCAGCTTGTCGCCAGGGGACACCTACGAGCAGTACTTC. Translating gives CASSLSPGDTYEQYF. The chain combines TRBV5-6 with TRBJ2-7, with D maybe TRBD1 (6 bases). This CDR3 region has 15 residues. Trimming stripped 1 base from V and 2 bases from J, with 13 bases between. Germline lookup yields CDR1 SGHDT and CDR2 YYEEEE.

A word on this clone: This specimen includes other DNA sequences encoding the same CDR3. The V and J genes are TRBV9 and TRBJ1-5, with D possibly being TRBD1 (6 bases). The CDR3 contains 14 residues. CDR1 SGDLS and CDR2 YYNGEE come from the germline V gene. V lost 0 bases and J 4 bases, leaving 8 bases between the germline ends. The CDR3 DNA is TGTGCCAGCAGCGTAGCAGGGGATAATCAGCCCCAGCATTTT. This translates into CASSVAGDNQPQHF.

This sequence joins TRBV6-1 and TRBJ1-5; a possible D gene is TRBD1 (6 bases). Germline V CDR1 and CDR2: MNHNS, SASEGT. The CDR3 totals 15 residues. Trimming took off 3 bases at V and 3 bases at J, with 12 bases between the two ends. The CDR3 region has the DNA TGTGCCAGCAGTGACCAGACAGGACTCAATCAGCCCCAGCATTTT. Its translation: CASSDQTGLNQPQHF.

The rearrangement links TRBV5-1 to TRBJ2-7; possible D gene TRBD2, 5 bases. Trimming pared 3 bases from V and 4 bases from J, leaving 8 bases between. The germline CDR1 and CDR2 sequences are SGHRS and YFSETQ. The CDR3 length is 12 residues. In DNA form, the CDR3 reads TGCGCCAGCAGCTCCGGCGGGTACGAGCAGTACTTC. Translated: CASSSGGYEQYF.

The CDR3 coding sequence is TGTGCCAGCTCACCACCGTGGGGACAGAATTCACCCCTCCACTTT. It codes for CASSPPWGQNSPLHF. The chain joins TRBV18 to TRBJ1-6; 7 bases agree with TRBD1. CDR3 size: 15 residues. Germline V gene lookup returns CDR1 KGHSH and CDR2 LQKENI. V lost 0 bases, J lost 7 bases, and 3 bases stayed unmatched. Combining the CDR3 with reference TRBV18 and TRBJ1-6 gives the whole variable domain NAGVMQNPRHLVRRRGQEARLRCSPMKGHSHVYWYRQLPEEGLKFMVYLQKENIIDESGMPKERFSAEFPKEGPSILRIQQVVRGDSAAYFCASSPPWGQNSPLHFGNGTRLTVT.